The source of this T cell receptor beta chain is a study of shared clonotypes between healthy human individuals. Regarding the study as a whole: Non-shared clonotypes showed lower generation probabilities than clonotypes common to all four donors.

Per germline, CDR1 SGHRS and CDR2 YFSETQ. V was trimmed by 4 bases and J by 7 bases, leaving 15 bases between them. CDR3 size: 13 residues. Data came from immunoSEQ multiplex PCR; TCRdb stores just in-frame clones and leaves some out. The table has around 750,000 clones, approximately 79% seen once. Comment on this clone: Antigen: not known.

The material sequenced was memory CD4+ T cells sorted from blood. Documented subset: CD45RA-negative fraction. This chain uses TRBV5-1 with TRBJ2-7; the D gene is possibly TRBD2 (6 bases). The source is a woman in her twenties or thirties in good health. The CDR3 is CASSPPGVGEQYF. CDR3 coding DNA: TGCGCCAGCAGCCCCCCGGGGGTGGGAGAGCAGTACTTC.